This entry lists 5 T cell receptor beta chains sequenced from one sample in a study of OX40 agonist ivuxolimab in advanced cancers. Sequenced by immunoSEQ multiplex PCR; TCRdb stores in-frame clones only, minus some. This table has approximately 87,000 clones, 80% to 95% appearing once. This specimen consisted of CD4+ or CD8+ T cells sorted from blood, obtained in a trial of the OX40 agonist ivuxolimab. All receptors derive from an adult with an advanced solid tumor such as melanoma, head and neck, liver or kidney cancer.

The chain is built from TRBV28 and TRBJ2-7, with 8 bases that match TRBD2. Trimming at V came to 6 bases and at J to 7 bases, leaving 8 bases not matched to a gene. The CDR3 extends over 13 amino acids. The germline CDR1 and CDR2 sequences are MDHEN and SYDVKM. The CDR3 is CASREGLEGEQYF. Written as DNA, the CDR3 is TGTGCCAGCAGAGAGGGACTAGAGGGGGAGCAGTACTTC.

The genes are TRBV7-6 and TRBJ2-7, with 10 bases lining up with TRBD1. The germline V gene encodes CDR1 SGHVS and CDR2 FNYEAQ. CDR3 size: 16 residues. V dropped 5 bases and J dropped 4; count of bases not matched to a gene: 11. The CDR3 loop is CASSSLDRGLGYEQYF. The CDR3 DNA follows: TGTGCCAGCAGCAGTCTTGACAGGGGGCTGGGGTACGAGCAGTACTTC.

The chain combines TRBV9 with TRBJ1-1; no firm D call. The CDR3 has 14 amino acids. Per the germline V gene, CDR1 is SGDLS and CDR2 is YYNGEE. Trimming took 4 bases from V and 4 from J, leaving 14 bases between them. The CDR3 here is CASSPSPPATEAFF. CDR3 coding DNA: TGTGCCAGCAGCCCCTCTCCCCCGGCCACTGAAGCTTTCTTT.

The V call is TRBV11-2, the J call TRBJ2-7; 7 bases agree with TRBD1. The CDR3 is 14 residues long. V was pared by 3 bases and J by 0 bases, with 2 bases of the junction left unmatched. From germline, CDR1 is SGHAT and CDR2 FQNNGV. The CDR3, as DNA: TGTGCCAGCAGCTTTAGGGGGCTCTCCTACGAGCAGTACTTC. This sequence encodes CASSFRGLSYEQYF.

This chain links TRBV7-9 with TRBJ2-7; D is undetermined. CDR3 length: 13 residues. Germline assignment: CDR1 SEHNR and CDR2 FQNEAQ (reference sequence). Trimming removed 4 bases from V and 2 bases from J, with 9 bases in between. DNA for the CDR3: TGTGCCAGCAGCTCTACAGAGACCTACGAGCAGTACTTC. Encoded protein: CASSSTETYEQYF.